This T cell receptor beta chain was documented in a study of blood T cell repertoires in COVID-19. Whole-study context: Spain, Italy and the United States supplied samples that represented acute and convalescent COVID-19. The analysed material was cDNA or gDNA that came from T cells, B-cell-depleted T cells, or PBMCs.

Original handling: Scientists estimated how many nucleated cells there were by amplifying reference gene primers. The repertoire was sequenced with immunoSEQ multiplex PCR; TCRdb's copy has only in-frame clones and lacks some. The V and J calls and clone size were taken over from that table, and D and trimming were inferred from the DNA. Among over 70,000 clones listed, 75% to 90% were seen once. The sample taken for sequencing was peripheral blood. The source is a woman of 80 years or more with acute or convalescent COVID-19.

CDR3 loop: CASSPQGPNTEAFF. The DNA of the CDR3 is TGTGCCAGCAGCCCACAGGGTCCGAACACTGAAGCTTTCTTT. This chain uses TRBV7-2 with TRBJ1-1; weak D call: TRBD1 (6 bases). Per the germline V gene, CDR1 is SGHTA and CDR2 is FQGNSA. V lost 5 bases, J lost 1 base, and 11 bases lay in between. There are 14 residues in the CDR3.